The TCR beta chain under discussion was sequenced for a study of cytomegalovirus exposure and HLA in healthy donors (dated by TCRdb to about 2017). Concerning the study at large: An earlier analysis of several hundred of the donors reported approximately 300 Gb of sequence data and roughly 110 million unique TCR beta sequences from 190 million or so T cells. An early release covering roughly 600 HLA-typed donors comprised approximately 290 gigabases of sequencing data and tens of millions of unique TCR sequences. Among the approximately 400 genotyped donors, approximately 82% belonged to the genetic ancestry cluster associated with self-reported Caucasian donors. The aim of the study was to test whether cataloging public T cell receptors could identify signatures of past pathogen exposure. The study used immunosequencing to profile the T cell repertoires of 666 subjects and linked those repertoires to cytomegalovirus serostatus. A separate validation cohort of roughly 110 different subjects was used in addition to the approximately 700-subject first cohort. The study combined high-throughput TCR immunosequencing, statistical association of individual TCRs with disease status, and machine learning to predict cytomegalovirus infection status. A later analysis re-examined previously published TCR beta repertoires from several hundred donors and added high-resolution HLA genotyping to investigate patterns of TCR occurrence. The later analysis used no new phenotypic data to find candidate immune exposures, relying instead on TCR beta sequences and their occurrence across donors. In an earlier analysis of more than 550 of the donors, high-throughput TCR beta sequencing was used to judge whether each TCR beta V gene segment behaved as functional or pseudogenic. Donor age, sex, ethnicity and CMV serostatus were compiled alongside the repertoire data. A later genetic analysis took genome-wide SNP genotypes for 398 of the 666 donors and used that subset as a discovery cohort. Every repertoire in the discovery cohort had been generated on one and the same sequencing platform. HLA typing covered class I and class II loci at four-digit resolution. Typing coverage varied by locus: roughly 629-640 donors for A, B, C, DRB1 and DQB1; approximately 500 for DQA1; nearly 610 for DPA1; approximately 450 for DPB1. Because of strong linkage in the cohort, roughly five DR-DQ haplotypes were treated as single units for association and clustering. Among 398 genotyped donors of the cohort, an average of about 240,000 unique TCR beta nucleotide sequences were sequenced per donor, roughly 20% of them non-productive.

Study-wide conclusions, independent of this receptor: A group of highly shared sequence variants was considered likely to be a technical artifact of the sequencing pipeline. Correlated functional status among segregating V segments might reflect linkage disequilibrium, but an unknown experimental factor could not be ruled out. A further reported finding was that TCR beta sequences accurately predicted the HLA-A and HLA-B alleles for most subjects in the first cohort. Because HLA typing was missing for some donors at each locus, association tests included only the typed subset. Presence/absence analyses assumed roughly uniform sequencing depth across donors, an assumption that may not hold. When HLA alleles, especially DR and DQ, strongly co-occurred, attributing TCR associations to individual alleles was difficult. In an earlier analysis of around 500 of the donors, most TCR beta V segments appeared in productive rearrangements about 87% or about 30% of the time, broadly matching IMGT annotations. The study listed 150 to 200 TCR beta chains as associated with cytomegalovirus. This cohort had only TCR beta chains sequenced, and the lack of alpha or paired-chain data limited which features could be detected. Compared with the roughly 670-donor mean, donors in an Asian-associated ancestry cluster had fewer N-insertions in productive TCRs, according to a later genetic analysis. A later genetic analysis associated a missense DCLRE1C variant with V-gene and J-gene trimming of TCR beta chains, and an independent cohort replicated the association. It was suggested by the authors that the approach could potentially be generalized to other disease states and immunological phenotypes. Three of the identified cytomegalovirus-associated TCR beta chains were confirmed in vitro to be specific for cytomegalovirus antigens. In a later analysis, HLA-associated TCR beta chains were found to be more clonally expanded and to have lower generation probabilities than equally common non-associated chains. Because the 87-base-pair reads could not distinguish some IMGT-functional V segments, including TRBV6-2 and TRBV6-3, those segments were excluded. In a later analysis, most CMV-associated TCR beta chains were found to appear HLA-restricted, with HLA associations seemingly driven largely by CMV exposure. Immune exposure information for the cohort was limited to CMV serostatus. Several of the top co-occurrence clusters appeared to be linked to parvovirus B19, influenza, CMV and Epstein-Barr virus, according to a later analysis. Fewer than 20 rarely observed V segments, including chromosome 9 orphons, were excluded from the earlier analysis of about 610 of the donors because counts were too low. In a later analysis, TCR association rates were found to vary across HLA loci, with the most associated TCRs seen for DRB1 alleles and the fewest for HLA-C alleles. Specific HLA alleles were associated with over 15,000 TCR beta sequences at a false discovery rate of 0.05 in a later analysis. The classifier was reported to diagnose cytomegalovirus status with high specificity and sensitivity in both the original cohort and the validation cohort. Across donors, most TCR sequences were observed very rarely, whereas some public TCRs were present in many individuals.

From a lookup of the germline V gene, CDR1 and CDR2 are ENHRY and SYGVKD. V lost 3 bases and J lost 0 bases; the stretch between them is 21 bases long. Counted from cysteine to phenylalanine, this CDR3 has 19 amino acids. Only the CDR3 part of the read is kept: 57 bases, read in frame from the first base. The cohort was made up of roughly 670 healthy bone marrow donors. At the time of sampling, all cohort members were nominally healthy, though unrecorded immune exposures were likely present. The donor was CMV seropositive and was included in the group of approximately 310 seropositive cohort members. A peripheral blood sample was provided by each donor, and peripheral blood mononuclear cells were used for TCR beta sequencing. Genomic DNA extraction from the blood cell samples was performed with the Qiagen DNeasy Blood Extraction Kit. Libraries came from the immunoSEQ multiplex PCR assay. The multiplex PCR relied on a mix of 60 forward primers for TCR Vbeta segments and 13 reverse primers for TCR Jbeta segments. The CDR3 region of rearranged TCR beta genes was amplified from genomic DNA by a multiplex PCR assay. The amplified TCR beta libraries were sequenced on the Illumina HiSeq System as 87-base-pair reads. The published analysis was carried out like this. A later analysis tallied 70 million to 100 million unique TCR beta chains across the approximately 670 repertoires, and around 9.9 million of those chains were shared by two or more donors. A nearest-neighbor algorithm error-corrected the raw reads and collapsed the reads into unique sequences, merging closely related sequences to remove PCR and sequencing errors. To assign V, D and J gene segments, CDR3 sequences were aligned to IMGT reference sequences. For a sequence to be retained, at least a six-nucleotide match to both a V gene segment and a J gene segment was required. Rearrangements were called productive when the CDR3 lacked stop codons and stayed in frame with V and J; all others were non-productive. Following IMGT convention, CDR3 was defined as the stretch from the second conserved V-encoded cysteine up to the conserved J-encoded phenylalanine. Sequences without an unambiguous match to a single V gene segment were excluded from the earlier analysis of about 600 of the donors. In an earlier analysis of some 590 of the donors, a V segment was called functional when productive rearrangements were above 56.7%, and segregating when the standard deviation between donors exceeded 5%. A statistical classification framework was built for diagnosing cytomegalovirus status from the catalog of TCR beta chain sequences. In a later analysis, V and J genes were assigned by comparing TCR nucleotide sequences against IMGT/GENE-DB human TR gene sequences. In a later analysis, CDR3 sequences and most-parsimonious VDJ recombination scenarios were assigned using the TCRdist pipeline. A later analysis defined each TCR beta chain by its CDR3 amino acid sequence plus V-gene family, and excluded reads lacking a unique V-gene family. To address suspected cross-contamination and a sequencing artifact, a later analysis removed roughly 580 highly shared, low-generation-probability nucleotide sequences. For each public chain, a later analysis derived a clonal expansion index from normalized ranks of inferred template counts within each repertoire. In a later analysis, generation probabilities were computed using a VDJ recombination model fitted to out-of-frame rearrangements, and the results were checked against IGoR. A later analysis scored TCR-TCR, TCR-HLA and TCR-CMV co-occurrence with hypergeometric tests, applying a repertoire-size bias correction to TCR pairs. A later analysis estimated false discovery rates by permuting HLA or CMV assignments 20 times. In a later analysis, co-occurring TCRs were grouped using DBSCAN, and TCRdist sequence similarity was added for clustering within HLA-allele-positive subsets. Repertoires with fewer than 30,000 or more than 120,000 public chains, plus five repertoires with anomalous nucleotide sharing, were excluded from co-occurrence clustering. This immuneACCESS table, as held by TCRdb, lists in-frame sequences with V and J called but not all clones. Of the missing ones, under half trace to an unresolved V gene in checked studies; the others have no known cause. V and J calls and clone size are as listed in that table; D and trimming were resolved from the DNA. In all, the sample holds over 100,000 clones, and roughly three quarters of those were seen once. The ten largest clones take up 6.5% to 8.5% of the sample.

Of note for this clone: Its recognized antigen is unknown. No much larger clone exists at a distance of one base, and base qualities are not known.

The sequenced material came from PBMCs. The sequence was obtained from a woman aged 50 to 60 in good health and CMV-seropositive. The rearrangement joined TRBV10-3 to TRBJ1-5; the D segment could be TRBD1, given 5 matching bases. The nucleotide sequence is given as TGTGCCATCAGTGAAGGGGTAGGGTCGGGGGATTATAGCAATCAGCCCCAGCATTTT. It is translated as CAISEGVGSGDYSNQPQHF.